Below are 24 T cell receptor beta chains sequenced from a single sample in a study of blood T cell repertoires in COVID-19. TCRdb's copy holds only in-frame clones and misses some; the assay was immunoSEQ multiplex PCR. Of approximately 130,000 clones listed, about 86% were seen once; the top ten hold more than 5%. The sequenced sample consisted of peripheral blood. The receptors shown here come from an elderly man with active or convalescent COVID-19.

The V call is TRBV28, the J call TRBJ2-5; 8 nucleotides line up with TRBD2. Germline CDR1 is MDHEN and CDR2 is SYDVKM. After removal of 10 bases from V and 5 bases from J, the junction contained 12 bases not matched to a gene. The CDR3 sequence is 14 residues long. CDR3 sequence reads: CATQGGGKYETQYF. CDR3 DNA sequence: TGTGCCACCCAAGGCGGGGGGAAATATGAGACCCAGTACTTC.

V usage is TRBV29-1 and J usage is TRBJ2-5; D is possibly TRBD2 (6 bases). V lost 2 bases, J lost 1 base, and 17 bases lay in between. The CDR3 has 16 residues. Germline assignment: CDR1 SQVTM and CDR2 ANQGSEA. CDR3 region: CSVESRVGGVQETQYF. CDR3 sequence (DNA): TGCAGCGTTGAATCTCGCGTGGGGGGAGTCCAAGAGACCCAGTACTTC.

The chain combines TRBV6-5 with TRBJ1-5, with D uncertain. V was pared by 5 bases and J by 6 bases, with 11 bases between. CDR1 and CDR2 from the germline V gene are MNHEY and SVGAGI. This CDR3 spans 13 amino acids. CDR3 sequence reads: CASSLTRTQPQHF. CDR3 DNA: TGTGCCAGCAGTCTAACCCGAACTCAGCCCCAGCATTTT.

The gene calls are TRBV30 and TRBJ2-4, with TRBD1 identical over 7 bases. Germline CDR1 and CDR2: GTSNPN and SVGIG (reference sequence). CDR3 size: 16 residues. V shed 1 base, J shed 8 bases, and the junction held 14 bases outside the gene matches. The CDR3 DNA reads as TGTGCCTGGAGTGCTTGGGACAGTCGGACGTTGGACATTCAGTACTTC. This sequence encodes CAWSAWDSRTLDIQYF.

This clone occurred once. This chain connects TRBV5-1 to TRBJ1-1; D is undetermined. V gave up 4 bases and J gave up 6 bases, with 22 bases separating them. This CDR3 comprises 16 residues. Germline values: CDR1 SGHRS, CDR2 YFSETQ. The CDR3 bases are TGCGCCAGCAGCCCTACTGTCGGGTCCCTTCTTCCTGAAGCTTTCTTT. Residues: CASSPTVGSLLPEAFF.

The chain links TRBV27 to TRBJ2-7, with TRBD1 matching over 10 bases. The CDR3 is 16 residues long. V gave up 4 bases and J gave up 2 bases; unmatched junction bases: 8. The germline V gene encodes CDR1 MNHEY and CDR2 SMNVEV (reference sequence). CDR3 protein: CASSSLGQGGPYEQYF. The CDR3, as DNA: TGTGCCAGCAGTTCATTAGGACAGGGGGGCCCCTACGAGCAGTACTTC.

The chain links TRBV7-9 to TRBJ1-2; 9 positions agree with TRBD1. The V gene's germline CDR1 is SEHNR and CDR2 FQNEAQ (reference sequence). The CDR3 has 14 residues. J lost 3 bases, V lost 1 base, and 0 bases had no gene match. CDR3 loop: CASSLGQGDYGYTF. The CDR3 nucleotides are TGTGCCAGCAGCTTAGGACAGGGGGACTATGGCTACACCTTC. The entire variable domain, with the rest obtained from reference TRBV7-9 and TRBJ1-2, is as follows: DTGVSQNPRHKITKRGQNVTFRCDPISEHNRLYWYRQTLGQGPEFLTYFQNEAQLEKSRLLSDRFSAERPKGSFSTLEIQRTEQGDSAMYLCASSLGQGDYGYTFGSGTRLTVV.

The chain carries TRBV7-2 and TRBJ1-2; D unclear. The CDR3 has 13 residues. The V and J ends lost 1 base and 5 bases respectively, with 8 bases between them. Germline CDR1 SGHTA, CDR2 FQGNSA. The CDR3 spells CASSLDTYYGYTF. CDR3 in DNA: TGTGCCAGCAGCTTAGATACTTATTATGGCTACACCTTC. The complete variable domain, with remaining parts taken from reference TRBV7-2 and TRBJ1-2, reads GAGVSQSPSNKVTEKGKDVELRCDPISGHTALYWYRQSLGQGLEFLIYFQGNSAPDKSGLPSDRFSAERTGGSVSTLTIQRTQQEDSAVYLCASSLDTYYGYTFGSGTRLTVV.

CDR3 residues: CASSPQTALWSDTQYF. In DNA form, the CDR3 reads TGTGCCAGCAGCCCGCAGACAGCCCTCTGGTCGGATACGCAGTATTTT. The rearrangement joins TRBV7-9 to TRBJ2-3; possibly TRBD1 for D (5 bases). Looked up from germline, CDR1 is SEHNR and CDR2 is FQNEAQ (reference sequence). CDR3 length: 16 amino acids. Trimming removed 5 bases at V and 6 bases at J, with 21 bases between.

This rearrangement joins TRBV28 to TRBJ2-3, with D unresolved. V was clipped by 2 bases and J by 0 bases, with 9 bases between them. The CDR3 contains 15 residues. Germline loops: CDR1 MDHEN, CDR2 SYDVKM. The CDR3 DNA reads TGTGCCAGCAGTTTAGCAGGTCTCAGCACAGATACGCAGTATTTT. Residues: CASSLAGLSTDTQYF.

This clone was seen once. The V gene is TRBV7-3, the J gene TRBJ2-2; D may be TRBD1 (5 bases). This CDR3 has 16 residues. Trimming took 0 bases from V and 5 from J, leaving 13 bases between them. CDR1 and CDR2 from the germline V gene are SGHTA and FQGTGA. The DNA for the CDR3 is TGTGCCAGCAGCTTAACGTCGGCAGGGAATACCGGGGAGCTGTTTTTT. As protein: CASSLTSAGNTGELFF.

This rearrangement joins TRBV19 to TRBJ2-2; TRBD1 aligns across 8 bases. There are 15 residues in the CDR3. The ends lost 6 bases at V and 7 bases at J; junction bases unmatched: 10. From germline, CDR1 is LNHDA and CDR2 SQIVND (reference sequence). In nucleotides, the CDR3 is TGTGCCAGTAGCACCTGGACAGGGTCGGTCGGGGAGCTGTTTTTT. Translated: CASSTWTGSVGELFF.

The rearrangement links TRBV11-2 to TRBJ1-2; D is unresolved. Germline V CDR1 and CDR2: SGHAT, FQNNGV. This CDR3 comprises 16 residues. V lost 5 bases to trimming and J lost 2 bases, with 18 bases between them. The CDR3 nucleotides read TGTGCCAGCAGCGCGACCGTAGCGACGGGGAACTATGGCTACACCTTC. Residues: CASSATVATGNYGYTF.

This clone was picked up one time. The chain is built from TRBV12-3 or TRBV12-4 and TRBJ1-2, with a possible D match to TRBD1 (6 bases). Trimming removed 3 bases at V and 8 bases at J, with 13 bases between. The CDR3 has 13 amino acids. CDR3: CASSFQGQHGYTF. The CDR3 DNA reads TGTGCCAGCAGTTTTCAGGGGCAGCACGGCTACACCTTC.

The CDR3: CASSLGLGQGNEKLFF. As DNA, the CDR3 is TGTGCCAGCAGCTTGGGATTGGGACAGGGGAATGAAAAACTGTTTTTT. This chain joins TRBV5-5 and TRBJ1-4; 10 bases map to TRBD1. The ends lost 0 bases at V and 5 bases at J; junction bases unmatched: 4. CDR3 length: 16 amino acids. The V gene's germline CDR1 is SGHKS and CDR2 YYEKEE (reference sequence). Together with reference TRBV5-5 and TRBJ1-4, the CDR3 gives the full variable domain: DAGVTQSPTHLIKTRGQQVTLRCSPISGHKSVSWYQQVLGQGPQFIFQYYEKEERGRGNFPDRFSARQFPNYSSELNVNALLLGDSALYLCASSLGLGQGNEKLFFGSGTQLSVL.

The rearrangement joins TRBV5-1 to TRBJ1-1; a weak D match, TRBD1 (5 bases). V was clipped by 7 bases and J by 0 bases, with 10 bases between them. Germline loops: CDR1 SGHRS, CDR2 YFSETQ. The CDR3 extends over 13 amino acids. The CDR3 DNA follows: TGCGCCAGCGGCCGGGACTTGAACACTGAAGCTTTCTTT. Its translation is CASGRDLNTEAFF. Combining the CDR3 with reference TRBV5-1 and TRBJ1-1 gives the whole variable domain KAGVTQTPRYLIKTRGQQVTLSCSPISGHRSVSWYQQTPGQGLQFLFEYFSETQRNKGNFPGRFSGRQFSNSRSEMNVSTLELGDSALYLCASGRDLNTEAFFGQGTRLTVV.

This clone was detected only once. The V gene is TRBV6-2 or TRBV6-3, the J gene TRBJ2-3, with D perhaps TRBD2 (5 bases). Trimming left V 6 bases short and J 1 base short, with 11 bases between. CDR1 is MNHEY and CDR2 is SVGEGT in the germline V gene. The length of the CDR3 is 14 residues. The CDR3 DNA is TGTGCCAGCAGCCATTCCGGGGGCACAGATACGCAGTATTTT. Amino acids: CASSHSGGTDTQYF.

The CDR3 loop reads CASSGQGRYEQYF. CDR3 coding DNA: TGTGCCAGCAGTGGACAGGGCCGGTACGAGCAGTACTTC. The rearrangement joins TRBV11-2 to TRBJ2-7, with 8 bases lining up with TRBD1. The CDR3 sequence is 13 residues long. Unmatched junction bases numbered 5, after V lost 6 bases and J lost 4 bases. CDR1 is SGHAT and CDR2 is FQNNGV in the germline V gene.

The chain couples TRBV5-6 to TRBJ2-1; 13 nucleotides line up with TRBD2. V lost 4 bases, J lost 8 bases, and 6 bases stayed unmatched. The germline gives CDR1 SGHDT, CDR2 YYEEEE. The CDR3 is made up of 15 amino acids. This chain's CDR3 is CASSRGLAGWDEQFF. The CDR3 bases are TGTGCCAGCAGCCGGGGACTAGCGGGGTGGGATGAGCAGTTCTTC.

The rearrangement uses TRBV5-1 and TRBJ1-2, with 7 bases identical to TRBD1. The CDR3 length is 13 residues. The J segment lost 4 bases and the V segment lost 3 bases, leaving 3 bases of the junction unmatched. Per the germline V gene, CDR1 is SGHRS and CDR2 is YFSETQ. The CDR3 loop is CASSWDRGYGYTF. In DNA form, the CDR3 reads TGCGCCAGCAGCTGGGACAGAGGCTATGGCTACACCTTC.

This sequence joins TRBV5-1 and TRBJ1-2; unclear D gene. Germline assignment: CDR1 SGHRS and CDR2 YFSETQ. Trimming took 0 bases from V and 8 from J, leaving 14 bases between them. The CDR3 covers 14 residues. CDR3 nucleotides: TGCGCCAGCAGCTTGGGCCATACGACTTCCGGCTACACCTTC. Its protein product is CASSLGHTTSGYTF.

The chain is built from TRBV4-2 and TRBJ1-3; a possible D gene is TRBD1 (6 bases). CDR1 is LGHNA and CDR2 is YNFKEQ in the germline V gene. Trimming stripped 4 bases from V and 4 bases from J, with 14 bases between. The CDR3 length is 15 residues. The CDR3 DNA sequence: TGTGCCAGCAGCCTCCGGACAGACCTAGGAAACACCATATATTTT. This translates into CASSLRTDLGNTIYF.

The J gene is TRBJ1-2, the V gene TRBV18, with D possibly TRBD1 on 5 matching bases. Trimming shortened V by 2 bases and J by 6 bases, and 16 bases separated the two germline ends. The length of the CDR3 is 15 residues. In germline, CDR1 is KGHSH, CDR2 LQKENI. DNA of the CDR3: TGTGCCAGCTCACCAGACCGGCAGGGCCGGGATGGCTACACCTTC. This encodes CASSPDRQGRDGYTF.

In DNA, the CDR3 is TGTGCCAGCAGCCCGGGGAGGCAGTGCAATCAGCCCCAGCATTTT. Amino acids: CASSPGRQCNQPQHF. The chain couples TRBV3-1 (or the pseudogene TRBV3-2) to TRBJ1-5; no definite D call. The ends were cut back, 4 bases at V and 2 bases at J, with 12 bases in the middle. Per germline, CDR1 LGHDT and CDR2 YNNKEL (reference sequence). The CDR3 is made up of 15 amino acids.